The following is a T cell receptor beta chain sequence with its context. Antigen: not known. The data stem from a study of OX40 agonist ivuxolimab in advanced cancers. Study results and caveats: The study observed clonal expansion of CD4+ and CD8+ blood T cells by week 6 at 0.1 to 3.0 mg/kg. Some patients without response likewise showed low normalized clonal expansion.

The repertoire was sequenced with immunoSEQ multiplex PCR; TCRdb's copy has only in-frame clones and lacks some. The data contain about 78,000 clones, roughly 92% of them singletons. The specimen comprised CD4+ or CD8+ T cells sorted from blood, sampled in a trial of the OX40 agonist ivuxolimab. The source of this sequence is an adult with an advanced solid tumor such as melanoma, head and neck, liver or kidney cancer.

CDR3 sequence (DNA): TGTGCCAGCAGCTTCCGGCTATCGGGGCAATCGACGAGGGCTTTCTTT. It codes for CASSFRLSGQSTRAFF. The rearrangement uses TRBV5-4 and TRBJ1-1, with D perhaps matching TRBD1 (5 bases). CDR1 and CDR2 (germline): SGHNT, YYREEE (reference sequence). V was clipped by 2 bases and J by 11 bases, with 25 bases between them. The CDR3 runs to 16 residues.